These T cell receptor beta chains were read from a single sample in a study of beta chain features in type 1 diabetes. Clones were read by immunoSEQ multiplex PCR, and TCRdb kept only the in-frame ones, dropping some. Of a few hundred thousand clones listed, around 22% are singletons. The sequenced sample was naive CD4+ T cells from blood. The receptors derive from a woman in her 30s with type 1 diabetes. Each CDR3 is given with its conserved first and last residue. D genes are given only for firm matches. Clone size appears in some rows only: once, few, many, or a class for an expanded clone.

few,TRBV7-2,TRBJ2-7,-,CASSSSWGVEQYF,TGTGCCAGCAGCTCCTCGTGGGGGGTCGAGCAGTACTTC
-,TRBV30,TRBJ2-1,TRBD2,CAWHGRARANEQFF,TGTGCCTGGCACGGGAGGGCCAGGGCCAATGAGCAGTTCTTC
once,TRBV15,TRBJ2-1,TRBD2,CATSPGTSGSIDEQFF,TGTGCCACCAGTCCTGGGACTAGCGGGAGTATAGATGAGCAGTTCTTC
-,TRBV18,TRBJ1-5,-,CASSPAAEQPQHF,TGTGCCAGCTCACCGGCGGCCGAGCAGCCCCAGCATTTT
few,TRBV29-1,TRBJ2-1,-,CSVEGSSGPYNEQFF,TGCAGCGTTGAAGGTAGTAGCGGACCTTACAATGAGCAGTTCTTC
few,TRBV2,TRBJ1-5,-,CASVGTVNQPQHF,TGTGCCAGCGTGGGCACCGTCAATCAGCCCCAGCATTTT
-,TRBV18,TRBJ1-1,-,CASSPPLTEAFF,TGTGCCAGCTCACCACCACTGACTGAAGCTTTCTTT
few,TRBV30,TRBJ1-4,-,CAWSVLGEKLFF,TGTGCCTGGAGTGTACTTGGTGAAAAACTGTTTTTT
-,TRBV4-1,TRBJ2-3,-,CASSPQTGRPDTQYF,TGCGCCAGCAGCCCGCAGACAGGGAGGCCAGATACGCAGTATTTT
-,TRBV25-1,TRBJ1-3,TRBD1,CASGQGGSGNTIYF,TGTGCCAGCGGCCAGGGGGGCTCTGGAAACACCATATATTTT
few,TRBV5-1,TRBJ2-5,TRBD2,CASSGATSGSQETQYF,TGCGCCAGCAGCGGGGCGACTAGCGGGAGCCAAGAGACCCAGTACTTC
few,TRBV5-1,TRBJ2-2,TRBD2,CASTYSGRVSTGELFF,TGCGCCAGCACCTATAGCGGGAGAGTTTCCACCGGGGAGCTGTTTTTT
-,TRBV2,TRBJ1-2,-,CASSPQGPGGYTF,TGTGCCAGCAGTCCTCAGGGGCCCGGTGGCTACACCTTC
-,TRBV30,TRBJ1-1,-,CAWWEPQDTEAFF,TGTGCCTGGTGGGAGCCCCAGGACACTGAAGCTTTCTTT
few,TRBV29-1,TRBJ2-5,TRBD1,CSGSGGTGVETQYF,TGCAGCGGCTCAGGGGGGACAGGGGTTGAGACCCAGTACTTC
-,TRBV25-1,TRBJ2-3,TRBD2,CASSRTGGQDTQYF,TGTGCCAGCTCCAGAACGGGAGGCCAGGATACGCAGTATTTT
few,TRBV5-4,TRBJ2-1,TRBD1,CASSSGIQTGGVYNEQFF,TGTGCCAGCAGCTCGGGGATCCAGACAGGGGGGGTTTACAATGAGCAGTTCTTC
-,TRBV25-1,TRBJ2-1,TRBD2,CASSTTSGRAIEQFF,TGTGCCAGCAGTACCACTAGCGGGAGGGCCATTGAGCAGTTCTTC
few,TRBV30,TRBJ2-3,TRBD2,CAWSPGGRGLSDTQYF,TGTGCCTGGAGCCCCGGGGGGAGAGGGTTGTCAGATACGCAGTATTTT
few,TRBV2,TRBJ2-3,-,CASSEALFVSDSTDTQYF,TGTGCCAGCAGTGAAGCGCTTTTTGTTAGCGACAGCACAGATACGCAGTATTTT
few,TRBV29-1,TRBJ2-1,TRBD1,CSVVGDRGYNEQFF,TGCAGCGTTGTGGGGGACAGGGGCTACAATGAGCAGTTCTTC
-,TRBV5-4,TRBJ2-3,-,CASSDLRVRDSSTDTQYF,TGTGCCAGCAGCGACTTACGTGTCAGGGATTCTAGCACAGATACGCAGTATTTT
-,TRBV7-6,TRBJ2-1,TRBD2,CASSLALGLMYNEQFF,TGTGCCAGCAGCTTGGCTTTGGGACTAATGTACAATGAGCAGTTCTTC
-,TRBV10-1,TRBJ1-5,-,CASSEMGQGVQPQHF,TGCGCCAGCAGTGAGATGGGGCAGGGCGTGCAGCCCCAGCATTTT
few,TRBV5-6,TRBJ2-5,TRBD1,CASSNGQGETQYF,TGTGCCAGCAGCAATGGACAGGGAGAGACCCAGTACTTC
-,TRBV30,TRBJ2-1,TRBD2,CAWSVLAGVNEQFF,TGTGCCTGGAGTGTACTAGCGGGAGTAAATGAGCAGTTCTTC
-,TRBV28,TRBJ2-3,TRBD1,CASSPAGTGLADTQYF,TGTGCCAGCAGTCCCGCCGGGACAGGGTTAGCAGATACGCAGTATTTT
few,TRBV19,TRBJ2-7,TRBD2,CASSISPGLEVGQYF,TGTGCCAGTAGTATATCTCCGGGACTAGAAGTGGGACAGTACTTC
few,TRBV30,TRBJ2-7,-,CAWGQLDEQYF,TGTGCCTGGGGACAGTTGGACGAGCAGTACTTC
few,TRBV19,TRBJ2-3,-,CASSIQNTDTQYF,TGTGCCAGTAGTATACAGAACACAGATACGCAGTATTTT
-,TRBV18,TRBJ2-3,-,CASSPGTSSTDTQYF,TGTGCCAGCTCACCGGGGACATCTAGCACAGATACGCAGTATTTT
few,TRBV4-1,TRBJ2-4,TRBD2,CASSLPLGLVRYF,TGCGCCAGCAGCCTACCCCTTGGACTAGTTAGGTACTTC
few,TRBV15,TRBJ2-1,TRBD2,CATRGGGTYNEQFF,TGTGCCACCAGGGGCGGGGGAACGTACAATGAGCAGTTCTTC
-,TRBV11-2,TRBJ2-7,-,CASSYSLREQYF,TGTGCCAGCAGCTATTCACTCCGCGAGCAGTACTTC